This passage covers 9 T cell receptor beta chains from one sample sequenced in a study of T cell responses to AZD1222 COVID-19 vaccine (dated by TCRdb to about 2021). Library prep was done by the immunoSEQ multiplex PCR assay. TCRdb obtained this table from immuneACCESS and retained in-frame rearrangements with V and J assigned. These tables miss some clones; where compared with another copy, unresolved V genes account for less than half of the shortfall, and the remainder is unexplained. The sample table records 120,000 or so clones; about nine tenths of these occur just once. The biggest ten clones account for roughly 7.8% of the sample. Taken with the paper, the label for time point translates to: baseline before first vaccination. The sequenced sample was peripheral blood, obtained on day 0 of AZD1222 vaccination. All receptors derive from an adult in good health.

This clone has just one count. V is TRBV28 and J is TRBJ2-5; D may match TRBD1 or TRBD2 (5 bases each). Trimming stripped 7 bases from V and 5 bases from J, with 17 bases between. This CDR3 is built from 14 residues. Germline V gene data show CDR1 as MDHEN and CDR2 as SYDVKM. CDR3 nucleotides: TGTGCCAGCAAGTTTCAGGGCGGGTGGGAGACCCAGTACTTC. It translates to CASKFQGGWETQYF. The full variable domain, with the rest looked up from reference TRBV28 and TRBJ2-5, is DVKVTQSSRYLVKRTGEKVFLECVQDMDHENMFWYRQDPGLGLRLIYFSYDVKMKEKGDIPEGYSVSREKKERFSLILESASTNQTSMYLCASKFQGGWETQYFGPGTRLLVL.

The CDR3 is CAWSLLAGIYNEQFF. For the CDR3, the DNA is TGTGCCTGGAGTCTTCTAGCTGGGATCTACAATGAGCAGTTCTTC. This chain connects TRBV30 to TRBJ2-1, with a tentative D call TRBD2 (5 bases). V dropped 2 bases and J dropped 3 bases, with 14 bases sitting between them. Germline V gene sequence: CDR1 GTSNPN, CDR2 SVGIG (reference sequence). The CDR3 consists of 15 residues.

The chain is built from TRBV24-1 and TRBJ1-5, with D tentatively TRBD1 (5 bases). The CDR3 has 15 residues. CDR1 KGHDR and CDR2 SFDVKD come from the germline V gene. Deletions cut 4 bases from V and 4 bases from J, with 13 bases between. CDR3 sequence (DNA): TGTGCCACCAGTGACCGCGGGACGCTAAATCAGCCCCAGCATTTT. Translation gives CATSDRGTLNQPQHF.

This chain uses TRBV5-1 with TRBJ1-2, with 7 nucleotides matching TRBD1. The V and J ends lost 0 bases and 3 bases, in that order; junction bases with no gene match: 5. This CDR3 has 15 amino acids. Germline V gives CDR1 SGHRS, CDR2 YFSETQ. The chain's CDR3 is CASSLGGGGDYGYTF. The DNA for the CDR3 is TGCGCCAGCAGCTTGGGAGGAGGGGGCGACTATGGCTACACCTTC.

The rearrangement links TRBV20-1 to TRBJ1-2, with no clear D. CDR3 length: 11 residues. Trimming left V 6 bases short and J 4 bases short, with 9 bases between. Germline lookup yields CDR1 DFQATT and CDR2 SNEGSKA (reference sequence). CDR3 protein: CSALKAYGYTF. In DNA form, the CDR3 reads TGCAGTGCCCTAAAGGCCTATGGCTACACCTTC.

The chain recombines TRBV28 with TRBJ2-7; no reliable D call. CDR1 and CDR2 (germline): MDHEN, SYDVKM. Deletions cut 3 bases from V and 3 bases from J, with 3 bases between. This CDR3 has 11 residues. The CDR3, as DNA: TGTGCCAGCAGTTTGAACTACGAGCAGTACTTC. It translates to CASSLNYEQYF.

This chain joins TRBV3-1 (or the pseudogene TRBV3-2) and TRBJ2-3, with D tentatively TRBD2 (6 bases). The CDR3 spans 15 residues. V was trimmed by 2 bases and J by 2 bases, leaving 11 bases between them. In germline, CDR1 is LGHDT, CDR2 YNNKEL (reference sequence). Here the CDR3 reads CASSQQGLPTDTQYF. CDR3 in DNA: TGTGCCAGCAGCCAACAGGGACTCCCCACAGATACGCAGTATTTT.

The rearrangement uses TRBV7-9 and TRBJ2-1; D perhaps matches TRBD1 (5 bases). CDR1 is SEHNR and CDR2 is FQNEAQ in the germline V gene (reference sequence). The length of the CDR3 is 16 residues. V gave up 4 bases and J gave up 2 bases, with 15 bases separating them. The CDR3 DNA reads TGTGCCAGCAGCTCACCACAGGTATCACCCTACAATGAGCAGTTCTTC. Its translation: CASSSPQVSPYNEQFF.

CDR3 sequence (DNA): TGTGCCACCAGTGCCCCGGGACGCTTTTCTGGGGCCAACGTCCTGACTTTC. Its translation: CATSAPGRFSGANVLTF. The chain combines TRBV24-1 with TRBJ2-6, with D tentatively TRBD1 or TRBD2 (5 bases each). This CDR3 comprises 17 residues. CDR1 is KGHDR, CDR2 SFDVKD, per germline. Trimming shortened V by 5 bases and J by 1 base, and 14 bases separated the two germline ends.